A single sample is the source of the 24 T cell receptor beta chains below, sequenced in a study of blood T cells in healthy people across ages. Through a sample-barcoded 5' primer and a J-beta primer mix, a second PCR was run for roughly 7 to 11 cycles. TCRdb redid the calling of the 5' RACE reads with MiXCR, one entry per CDR3 protein. The sample has 1,100,000 or so distinct CDR3 sequences, more than 40% seen once; the top ten hold approximately 17%. The source material was blood. The receptors were gathered from a woman in her sixties or seventies in good health.

This clonotype was counted ten times or more. The chain recombines TRBV7-9 with TRBJ2-2; either TRBD1 or TRBD2 may supply D (5 bases each). This CDR3 has 13 amino acids. V gave up 5 bases and J gave up 5 bases, with 9 bases separating them. CDR1 is SEHNR and CDR2 is FQNEAQ in the germline V gene (reference sequence). The CDR3 bases are TGTGCCAGCAGCGCCGGGGCTACCGGGGAGCTGTTTTTT. Translating it yields CASSAGATGELFF.

This clonotype appeared a single time. A much larger clone is a single base away; this may be a read error. This CDR3 is CASSLKTGVGNEQYF. The DNA of the CDR3 is TGTGCCAGCAGCTTAAAGACAGGGGTAGGAAATGAGCAGTACTTC. The chain is built from TRBV7-8 and TRBJ2-5; 8 positions agree with TRBD1. After removal of 2 bases from V and 11 bases from J, the junction contained 13 bases not matched to a gene. Germline loops: CDR1 SGHVS, CDR2 FQNEAQ. The CDR3 sequence is 15 residues long.

The chain joins TRBV30 to TRBJ2-1; 8 nucleotides line up with TRBD2. Germline CDR1 and CDR2: GTSNPN and SVGIG (reference sequence). Losses at the gene ends were 4 bases for V and 5 bases for J; bases not matched to a gene: 10. The CDR3 spans 15 residues. The CDR3 protein is CAWTRPGLVNNEQFF. CDR3 bases: TGTGCCTGGACTAGACCGGGACTAGTGAACAATGAGCAGTTCTTC.

There are a few counts of this clonotype. The CDR3 sequence: CASSLPTGLAVSYEQYF. The CDR3 DNA sequence: TGTGCCAGCAGCTTACCAACGGGACTAGCGGTTTCCTACGAGCAGTACTTC. This chain links TRBV11-2 with TRBJ2-7, with 11 bases fitting TRBD2. Germline CDR1 is SGHAT and CDR2 is FQNNGV. Trimming removed 2 bases from V and 1 base from J; junction bases left unmatched: 7. CDR3 length: 17 residues.

The chain carries TRBV29-1 and TRBJ2-7; D is possibly TRBD2 (6 bases). Germline assignment: CDR1 SQVTM and CDR2 ANQGSEA. The CDR3 consists of 12 residues. The CDR3 coding sequence is TGCTCCACGCGGGACGTAACCTACGAGCAGTACTTC. This sequence encodes CSTRDVTYEQYF.

This clonotype came up a few times. The chain uses TRBV29-1 and TRBJ2-2, with TRBD2 matching 11 bases. The CDR3 sequence is 15 residues long. The J segment lost 2 bases and the V segment lost 4 bases, leaving 3 bases of the junction unmatched. The V gene's germline CDR1 is SQVTM and CDR2 ANQGSEA. The CDR3 DNA follows: TGCAGCGTTGGTGGGACTAGCGGTAACACCGGGGAGCTGTTTTTT. It specifies CSVGGTSGNTGELFF.

This chain links TRBV6-5 with TRBJ2-5; D unclear. Germline V CDR1 and CDR2: MNHEY, SVGAGI. CDR3 length: 13 residues. Trimming removed 4 bases from V and 13 bases from J, with 19 bases in between. The CDR3 sequence is CASSCSGSDERYF. The CDR3 DNA is TGTGCCAGCAGTTGCTCGGGCTCCGATGAGCGGTACTTC.

This clonotype was found once. The V gene is TRBV28, the J gene TRBJ2-1, with 8 bases that match TRBD2. Germline V gives CDR1 MDHEN, CDR2 SYDVKM. The CDR3 has 18 residues. Trimming removed 8 bases from V and 7 bases from J; junction bases left unmatched: 22. CDR3 nucleotides: TGTGCCAGCCGTAGGGGGTCGAGGAGGAGCGGGAGAAAAAATGAGCAGTTCTTC. It specifies CASRRGSRRSGRKNEQFF.

Only a few counts were recorded for this clonotype. The V and J genes are TRBV29-1 and TRBJ2-7; D unresolved. CDR3 size: 13 residues. The germline V gene encodes CDR1 SQVTM and CDR2 ANQGSEA. Trimming shortened V by 2 bases and J by 3 bases, and 11 bases separated the two germline ends. The CDR3 DNA reads TGCAGCGTTGAATCCGGATCCCGCTACGAGCAGTACTTC. Encoded protein: CSVESGSRYEQYF.

This clonotype was seen only a few times. This chain joins TRBV6-5 and TRBJ2-2; D remains unclear. Germline V gene data show CDR1 as MNHEY and CDR2 as SVGAGI. Trimming took 7 bases from V and 4 from J, leaving 10 bases between them. This CDR3 spans 13 amino acids. CDR3 sequence: CASTGRITGELFF. The CDR3, as DNA: TGTGCCAGCACTGGGCGAATCACCGGGGAGCTGTTTTTT.

This chain connects TRBV7-9 to TRBJ2-7, with D uncertain. Germline values: CDR1 SEHNR, CDR2 FQNEAQ (reference sequence). The V gene lost 2 bases and the J gene lost 4 bases, with 21 bases spanning the gap. The CDR3 is 17 residues long. The CDR3 DNA follows: TGTGCCAGCAGCTTACCCGAACCAGAGGACGGCCTATACGAGCAGTACTTC. Translated: CASSLPEPEDGLYEQYF.

The rearrangement links TRBV7-2 to TRBJ2-1, with a possible D match to TRBD1 (5 bases). Germline CDR1 is SGHTA and CDR2 is FQGNSA. There are 14 residues in the CDR3. The V and J ends lost 2 bases and 9 bases respectively, with 14 bases between them. CDR3 bases: TGTGCCAGCAGCTTACGGTGGGGTCAGGGTGAGCAGTTCTTC. Amino acid sequence: CASSLRWGQGEQFF. The variable domain in full, with the rest retrieved from reference TRBV7-2 and TRBJ2-1, is GAGVSQSPSNKVTEKGKDVELRCDPISGHTALYWYRQSLGQGLEFLIYFQGNSAPDKSGLPSDRFSAERTGGSVSTLTIQRTQQEDSAVYLCASSLRWGQGEQFFGPGTRLTVL.

J is TRBJ1-5 and V is TRBV25-1; 7 bases line up with TRBD1. This CDR3 is built from 14 residues. After removal of 1 base from V and 7 bases from J, the junction contained 4 bases not matched to a gene. CDR1 MGHDK and CDR2 SYGVNS come from the germline V gene. The CDR3 DNA reads as TGTGCCAGCAGTGAATCAGGGGGAGGGCAGCCCCAGCATTTT. Translated: CASSESGGGQPQHF.

The chain joins TRBV4-2 to TRBJ2-1; 9 bases map to TRBD2. CDR1 LGHNA and CDR2 YNFKEQ come from the germline V gene. The CDR3 is 15 residues long. J gave up 5 bases and V 4 bases, and 6 bases lay outside the gene matches. The CDR3 region is CASSLAGAVNNEQFF. As DNA, the CDR3 is TGTGCCAGCAGCCTAGCGGGAGCAGTGAACAATGAGCAGTTCTTC.

This clonotype has at least ten counts. One junction end does not reproduce the germline sequence, and a read error may be involved. V is TRBV2 and J is TRBJ2-7; D possibly corresponds to TRBD1 (5 bases). The germline V gene has CDR1 SNHLY and CDR2 FYNNEI. CDR3 length: 12 residues. The CDR3 reads CASRQGSYEQYF. The CDR3 nucleotides read TGCGCCAGCAGGCAGGGCTCCTACGAGCAGTACTTC.

The genes are TRBV29-1 and TRBJ1-1; 7 nucleotides align to TRBD1. Germline CDR1 and CDR2: SQVTM and ANQGSEA. The CDR3 consists of 15 residues. With V trimmed by 5 bases and J by 5 bases, 14 bases remained unmatched. The CDR3 reads CSVQMIVAGGTEAFF. The CDR3 DNA sequence: TGCAGCGTTCAGATGATTGTGGCAGGGGGGACTGAAGCTTTCTTT.

In this sample, this clonotype turned up many times. The genes are TRBV5-1 and TRBJ2-1, with D hard to call. The CDR3 is 13 amino acids. V was pared by 3 bases and J by 0 bases, with 4 bases between. Germline V gene lookup returns CDR1 SGHRS and CDR2 YFSETQ. DNA for the CDR3: TGCGCCAGCAGCTCGGACTCCTACAATGAGCAGTTCTTC. This sequence encodes CASSSDSYNEQFF.

The V call is TRBV27, the J call TRBJ2-1; 12 nucleotides line up with TRBD2. Germline V lookup: CDR1 MNHEY, CDR2 SMNVEV (reference sequence). This CDR3 has 19 residues. Trimming cost V 7 bases and J 9 bases; bases outside gene matches: 22. CDR3 protein: CASNAGLAGSGYLNPEQFF. CDR3 DNA sequence: TGTGCCAGCAATGCTGGACTAGCGGGATCGGGCTACCTCAACCCTGAGCAGTTCTTC.

This clonotype turned up a few times. This chain joins TRBV29-1 and TRBJ2-1; a possible D gene is TRBD1 (6 bases). Trimming took off 7 bases at V and 0 bases at J, with 16 bases between the two ends. The CDR3 runs 15 residues. Per germline, CDR1 SQVTM and CDR2 ANQGSEA. The CDR3 DNA reads as TGCAGCGCACCACAGGGTCGAAGCTCCTACAATGAGCAGTTCTTC. It translates to CSAPQGRSSYNEQFF.

The rearrangement uses TRBV9 and TRBJ2-3; 12 bases line up with TRBD2. The germline V gene has CDR1 SGDLS and CDR2 YYNGEE. The CDR3 runs 17 residues. V shed 4 bases, J shed 4 bases, and the junction held 10 bases outside the gene matches. The CDR3 DNA sequence: TGTGCCAGCAGCATCCCGCTAGCGGGAGGGCGATCAGATACGCAGTATTTT. It translates to CASSIPLAGGRSDTQYF.

The chain combines TRBV29-1 with TRBJ2-7, with 10 nucleotides matching TRBD2. The CDR3 is 15 residues long. The V gene's germline CDR1 is SQVTM and CDR2 ANQGSEA. The junction had 13 bases not matched to a gene; V was cut back by 4 bases and J by 7 bases. The CDR3 DNA follows: TGCAGCGTTGTTTGGCTAGCGGGAGAGGGGCATGAGCAGTACTTC. As protein: CSVVWLAGEGHEQYF.

V is TRBV25-1 and J is TRBJ1-6, with D maybe TRBD1 (5 bases). V was trimmed by 4 bases and J by 4 bases, leaving 8 bases between them. The CDR3 has 14 amino acids. Germline CDR1 reads MGHDK; CDR2 reads SYGVNS. The CDR3 nucleotides read TGTGCCAGCAGTGGGAAGGGGTATAATTCACCCCTCCACTTT. This translates into CASSGKGYNSPLHF.

The V gene is TRBV20-1, the J gene TRBJ1-4; no firm D call. The V end lost 0 bases, the J end lost 5 bases, and 10 bases lay between the germline ends. Germline V gene sequence: CDR1 DFQATT, CDR2 SNEGSKA (reference sequence). This CDR3 has 14 residues. Here the CDR3 DNA reads TGCAGTGCTAGAGAGAGGGTGGTCAATGAAAAACTGTTTTTT. It specifies CSARERVVNEKLFF.

The rearrangement joins TRBV11-2 to TRBJ2-1; D might be TRBD2 (5 bases). Per germline, CDR1 SGHAT and CDR2 FQNNGV. The germline V and J ends were trimmed by 0 bases and 5 bases, with 11 bases remaining between them. This CDR3 is built from 15 residues. The CDR3 region has the DNA TGTGCCAGCAGCTTAGATCTCCGGGGAAACAATGAGCAGTTCTTC. Protein product: CASSLDLRGNNEQFF.